This T cell receptor (beta chain) was documented in a study of T-cell reconstitution after alpha-beta-depleted transplantation in children (dated by TCRdb to about 2016). In the study overall: T-cell immune reconstitution after TCRalphabeta/CD19-depleted allogeneic hematopoietic cell transplantation in children was quantitatively tracked in the study by means of TCR repertoire profiling. Broad study findings and their caveats: In some patients, the high TCRbeta diversity seen at day 60 was put down to recipient T cells and intrathymic progenitors that had survived conditioning. Hyperexpanded clone frequencies declined over subsequent months; after one year, T-cell counts and TCRbeta diversity were mostly attributed to newly produced T cells. About two months after transplant, the apparently early recovery of alphabetaT-cell counts reportedly depended on just several hundred clones that had expanded rapidly and came from non-depleted graft cells.

The method behind the library was PCR. The instrument given in TCRdb is Illumina HiSeq 2500. TCR library preparation used molecular barcoding, with unique molecular identifiers applied to normalize quantification of the TCRbeta repertoire. TCRdb applied fastp at Q25 and MiXCR to the public reads, then kept only in-frame beta chains. Rows with a matching CDR3 protein are joined into one entry that keeps the most common DNA and genes. The sample contains roughly 280,000 distinct CDR3 sequences, more than 9% of them found a single time. About 20% of the sample is held by the ten biggest clonotypes. The CDR3, from cysteine to phenylalanine, totals 16 residues. The sequence is cut down to CDR3 DNA, 48 bases in frame from base 1. Ends trimmed: V by 2 bases, J by 5 bases; bases unmatched to a gene: 3. CDR1 SGHTA and CDR2 FQGNSA are derived from the germline V gene. Explained via the paper, the treatment or condition label denotes: allogeneic hematopoietic cell transplantation with graft depleted of TCRalphabeta T cells and CD19 B cells. The children who served as transplant recipients had been given grafts of TCRalphabeta/CD19-depleted allogeneic hematopoietic cells.

This clonotype was seen repeatedly, ten times or more. Its specific antigen is unknown. The record has no base qualities; no much larger clone is one base away. The origin of this receptor is a male patient between 2 and 10 years old who had a stem cell transplant for chronic granulomatous disease, so the T cells may come from the graft donor. Material: peripheral blood, obtained 180 days after TCRalphabeta/CD19-depleted stem cell transplant. Recombination joined TRBV7-2 with TRBJ2-3, with 14 bases in between that match TRBD2. The CDR3 reads as follows: CASSLRLAGGRDTQYF. The DNA sequence is TGTGCCAGCAGCTTACGACTAGCGGGAGGGCGAGATACGCAGTATTTT.